The entry that follows covers one T cell receptor (beta chain) sequence. The data are from a study of control samples from healthy donors and cancer patients. Clones were read by immunoSEQ multiplex PCR, and TCRdb kept only the in-frame ones, dropping some. The sample records around 140,000 clones, 92% being singletons. The TCR was taken from a woman between 50 and 59 years old in good health. The sample was blood.

The CDR3 sequence is CASSLVDRGPHTEAFF. The CDR3 nucleotides read TGTGCCAGCAGTTTAGTCGACAGGGGGCCTCACACTGAAGCTTTCTTT. This chain links TRBV27 with TRBJ1-1; 10 bases match TRBD1. Germline assignment: CDR1 MNHEY and CDR2 SMNVEV (reference sequence). The CDR3 spans 16 residues. V lost 2 bases to trimming and J lost 3 bases; unmatched junction nucleotides: 6.